One and the same sample provided the 27 T cell receptor beta chains below, sequenced in a study of spatial heterogeneity in lung cancer. The study's findings and limits: The number of expanded tumor alpha and beta chains correlated with mutation number.

These TCRs are of unknown antigen specificity. Time point: sample taken at primary tumor resection. TCRdb reanalysed the 5' RACE reads using MiXCR and keeps one entry per CDR3 protein. The data contain 8,500 to 13,000 distinct CDR3 sequences, roughly 13% of them singletons. The sample here was lung tumor tissue, taken at surgery. The receptors here all came from a male donor with early-stage non-small cell lung cancer.

This clonotype was counted only a few times. CDR3 nucleotides: TGCGCCAGCAGCCCGGGGGTCGGGGACACTGAAGCTTTCTTT. Its protein product is CASSPGVGDTEAFF. The V and J genes are TRBV4-3 and TRBJ1-1, with D maybe TRBD1 (5 bases). V was clipped by 4 bases and J by 3 bases, with 12 bases between them. Germline CDR1 is LGHNA and CDR2 is YSLEER. The CDR3 is 14 residues long.

This clonotype was recorded many times. J is TRBJ2-4 and V is TRBV5-8, with D unclear. V shed 2 bases and J shed 7 bases, with 10 bases lying between them. The CDR3 spans 13 residues. CDR1 SGHTS and CDR2 YDEGEE come from the germline V gene. The CDR3 loop reads CASSLDSGNIQYF. Here the CDR3 DNA reads TGTGCCAGCAGCTTAGACTCTGGGAACATTCAGTACTTC. The full variable domain, rest sourced from reference TRBV5-8 and TRBJ2-4, is EAGVTQSPTHLIKTRGQQATLRCSPISGHTSVYWYQQALGLGLQFLLWYDEGEERNRGNFPPRFSGRQFPNYSSELNVNALELEDSALYLCASSLDSGNIQYFGAGTRLSVL.

Ten or more counts support this clonotype. The genes are TRBV4-1 and TRBJ1-5; D is ambiguous. The CDR3 is made up of 15 amino acids. V lost 2 bases, J lost 0 bases, and 8 bases lay in between. The V gene's germline CDR1 is MGHRA and CDR2 YSYEKL. The CDR3 nucleotides are TGCGCCAGCAGCCAAAGTGGGCATAGCAATCAGCCCCAGCATTTT. Protein product: CASSQSGHSNQPQHF.

CDR3 in DNA: TGTGCCAGCAGCTTAGCGTCAGGTGGGGGTACGCAGTATTTT. It codes for CASSLASGGGTQYF. The J gene is TRBJ2-3, the V gene TRBV7-2; D could derive from TRBD1 or TRBD2 (5 bases each). The CDR3 has 14 amino acids. Trimming removed 0 bases from V and 8 bases from J, with 12 bases in between. Germline V gives CDR1 SGHTA, CDR2 FQGNSA.

As for this clonotype: A much larger clone differs from this one at a single base, so this may be a read error. The rearrangement uses TRBV18 and TRBJ1-2; 8 nucleotides agree with TRBD1. Germline V gene lookup returns CDR1 KGHSH and CDR2 LQKENI. The V gene end was trimmed by 5 bases and the J gene end by 1 base; junction bases not matched to a gene: 3. CDR3 length: 14 amino acids. CDR3 sequence reads: CASSSGQGNYGYTF. The CDR3, as DNA: TGTGCCAGCTCATCTGGACAGGGTAACTATGGCTACACCTTC.

This clonotype came up a few times. This sequence joins TRBV29-1 and TRBJ2-7; no reliable D call. Trimming shortened V by 5 bases and J by 3 bases, and 8 bases separated the two germline ends. The CDR3 sequence is 11 residues long. The germline V gene has CDR1 SQVTM and CDR2 ANQGSEA. CDR3 region: CSVYLNYEQYF. The CDR3 DNA reads as TGCAGCGTTTACCTTAACTACGAGCAGTACTTC.

Many counts were recorded for this clonotype. The chain couples TRBV7-2 to TRBJ2-2; D is possibly TRBD1 (6 bases). The CDR3 covers 15 residues. Germline V gene data show CDR1 as SGHTA and CDR2 as FQGNSA. V was cut by 6 bases and J by 4 bases, with 15 bases left in between. This CDR3 reads CASSPQGLSTGELFF. The DNA for the CDR3 is TGTGCCAGCAGTCCACAGGGATTGAGCACCGGGGAGCTGTTTTTT. Looking up the rest from reference TRBV7-2 and TRBJ2-2 gives the full variable domain: GAGVSQSPSNKVTEKGKDVELRCDPISGHTALYWYRQSLGQGLEFLIYFQGNSAPDKSGLPSDRFSAERTGGSVSTLTIQRTQQEDSAVYLCASSPQGLSTGELFFGEGSRLTVL.

There are a few counts of this clonotype. The gene calls are TRBV10-2 and TRBJ2-1; TRBD2 matches at 11 bases. Germline CDR1 WSHSY, CDR2 SAAADI. CDR3 size: 16 residues. The junction had 7 bases not matched to a gene; V was cut back by 4 bases and J by 5 bases. This chain's CDR3 is CASSGPLAGANNEQFF. DNA of the CDR3: TGCGCCAGCAGTGGACCACTAGCGGGGGCCAACAATGAGCAGTTCTTC.

This clonotype appeared many times. This chain joins TRBV19 and TRBJ1-2; TRBD1 agrees at 8 bases. V dropped 4 bases and J dropped 5; count of bases not matched to a gene: 6. The CDR3 extends over 14 amino acids. CDR1 LNHDA and CDR2 SQIVND come from the germline V gene (reference sequence). The CDR3: CASSTERQGYGYTF. The CDR3 DNA reads as TGTGCCAGTAGTACGGAAAGACAGGGGTATGGCTACACCTTC.

V is TRBV29-1 and J is TRBJ2-5, with D possibly called TRBD1 or TRBD2 (6 bases each). The CDR3 sequence is 14 residues long. CDR1 and CDR2 (germline): SQVTM, ANQGSEA. Trimming took 4 bases from V and 0 from J, leaving 12 bases between them. DNA of the CDR3: TGCAGCGTTGTTCCCGGGGGCCACCAAGAGACCCAGTACTTC. It is translated as CSVVPGGHQETQYF. The full variable domain, its missing parts supplied by reference TRBV29-1 and TRBJ2-5, is SAVISQKPSRDICQRGTSLTIQCQVDSQVTMMFWYRQQPGQSLTLIATANQGSEATYESGFVIDKFPISRPNLTFSTLTVSNMSPEDSSIYLCSVVPGGHQETQYFGPGTRLLVL.

V and J are TRBV5-1 and TRBJ2-7, with TRBD2 as a possible D gene (5 bases). V gave up 3 bases and J gave up 3 bases, with 13 bases separating them. The CDR3 has 14 residues. Germline CDR1 is SGHRS and CDR2 is YFSETQ. CDR3 nucleotides: TGCGCCAGCAGCTCAGGTAGCGTCAGCTACGAGCAGTACTTC. As protein: CASSSGSVSYEQYF.

Many counts were recorded for this clonotype. The chain employs TRBV5-1 and TRBJ2-1, with D hard to call. The CDR3 is 13 amino acids. Germline V lookup: CDR1 SGHRS, CDR2 YFSETQ. V was trimmed by 4 bases and J by 2 bases, leaving 7 bases between them. This CDR3 reads CASSPPPYNEQFF. The CDR3 DNA sequence: TGCGCCAGCAGCCCCCCGCCCTACAATGAGCAGTTCTTC.

This clonotype was recorded a few times. The gene calls are TRBV5-1 and TRBJ2-1; 10 bases map to TRBD1. The CDR3 runs 15 residues. The J segment lost 6 bases and the V segment lost 7 bases, leaving 10 bases of the junction unmatched. CDR1 is SGHRS and CDR2 is YFSETQ in the germline V gene. CDR3 region: CASGPGTGVSNEQFF. CDR3 DNA sequence: TGCGCCAGCGGGCCGGGGACAGGGGTCAGCAATGAGCAGTTCTTC.

A few counts support this clonotype. This chain connects TRBV28 to TRBJ2-3; no firm D call. This CDR3 has 13 residues. V shed 5 bases and J shed 1 base, with 7 bases lying between them. Germline V gene sequence: CDR1 MDHEN, CDR2 SYDVKM. CDR3 sequence reads: CASSPDGTDTQYF. The CDR3 nucleotides are TGTGCCAGCAGTCCAGACGGCACAGATACGCAGTATTTT.

This clonotype is categorized as medium-sized (0.01 to 0.1%). This chain links TRBV5-4 with TRBJ2-2, with a possible D match to TRBD1 (5 bases). In germline, CDR1 is SGHNT, CDR2 YYREEE (reference sequence). The CDR3 spans 13 residues. V was cut by 4 bases and J by 4 bases, with 8 bases left in between. The DNA of the CDR3 is TGTGCCAGCAGCGTCAGGGTCACCGGGGAGCTGTTTTTT. Protein: CASSVRVTGELFF.

V gene TRBV9 combines with J gene TRBJ1-5; TRBD1 agrees at 7 bases. Germline trimming cut 4 bases from V and 2 bases from J; bases unmatched to any gene: 3. The germline V gene encodes CDR1 SGDLS and CDR2 YYNGEE. The CDR3 spans 14 residues. CDR3 sequence: CASSTTGGNQPQHF. The CDR3 bases are TGTGCCAGCAGCACAACAGGGGGCAATCAGCCCCAGCATTTT.

This clonotype has a count of ten or more. The chain combines TRBV6-5 with TRBJ2-5, with D tentatively TRBD1 or TRBD2 (5 bases each). The V gene's germline CDR1 is MNHEY and CDR2 SVGAGI. The CDR3 is 12 amino acids. The V end lost 5 bases, the J end lost 8 bases, and 12 bases lay between the germline ends. The CDR3 region has the DNA TGTGCCAGCAGTATGGGACGGGGTACCCAGTACTTC. It yields the protein CASSMGRGTQYF.

This clonotype was found a few times. V usage is TRBV7-2 and J usage is TRBJ1-6; 10 bases agree with TRBD1. V shed 0 bases, J shed 14 bases, and the junction held 10 bases outside the gene matches. The CDR3 length is 16 residues. From germline, CDR1 is SGHTA and CDR2 FQGNSA. DNA for the CDR3: TGTGCCAGCAGCTTAGCTGCCCGGGACAGGGGATATTCCCTCCACTTT. Protein: CASSLAARDRGYSLHF.

The genes are TRBV7-9 and TRBJ1-4, with no clear D. The CDR3 spans 14 residues. V gave up 3 bases and J gave up 8 bases, with 13 bases separating them. The germline CDR1 and CDR2 sequences are SEHNR and FQNEAQ (reference sequence). The CDR3 bases are TGTGCCAGCAGCTTCATCGGGATGGCGGAAAAACTGTTTTTT. It encodes CASSFIGMAEKLFF.

This clonotype has more than one count but fewer than ten. V usage is TRBV9 and J usage is TRBJ2-4; D could derive from TRBD1 or TRBD2 (5 bases each). The CDR3 is 14 residues long. Germline CDR1 and CDR2: SGDLS and YYNGEE. Trimming left V 6 bases short and J 3 bases short, with 13 bases between. Here the CDR3 DNA reads TGTGCCAGCAATGAGGGGCATGACAAAAACATTCAGTACTTC. It is translated as CASNEGHDKNIQYF.

In this sample, this clonotype turned up a few times. The chain has TRBV18 and TRBJ2-4, with 8 bases aligning to TRBD2. This CDR3 is 16 amino acids long. Germline V CDR1 and CDR2: KGHSH, LQKENI. After removal of 0 bases from V and 8 bases from J, the junction contained 9 bases not matched to a gene. The CDR3 reads CASSPPRGTGGDIQYF. Here the CDR3 DNA reads TGTGCCAGCTCACCACCCCGAGGGACCGGGGGGGACATTCAGTACTTC.

In its sample, this clonotype was seen a few times. This sequence joins TRBV27 and TRBJ2-7, with D unresolved. The CDR3 has 11 residues. Trimming cost V 2 bases and J 7 bases, with 6 bases left between them. Germline lookup yields CDR1 MNHEY and CDR2 SMNVEV (reference sequence). The CDR3 DNA sequence: TGTGCCAGCAGTTTAAACGGTGAGCAGTACTTC. Translating it yields CASSLNGEQYF.

V is TRBV21-1 and J is TRBJ1-1; the tabulated D call, TRBD1, remains unverified against the DNA. TRBV21-1 is designated a pseudogene. The CDR3 is 17 residues long. CDR3: CASRQWDRGRRNTEAFF. The DNA of the CDR3 is TGTGCCAGCAGACAATGGGACAGGGGTAGAAGGAACACTGAAGCTTTCTTT.

This chain uses TRBV4-3 with TRBJ1-6; D unclear. The V gene lost 1 base and the J gene lost 13 bases, with 11 bases spanning the gap. This CDR3 contains 13 residues. Germline CDR1 LGHNA, CDR2 YSLEER. The CDR3 reads CASSQVRDRPLHF. CDR3 nucleotides: TGCGCCAGCAGCCAAGTAAGGGATCGGCCCCTCCACTTT.

This clonotype occurred a few times. This chain uses TRBV7-2 with TRBJ1-1, with 9 bases fitting TRBD1. The germline V gene encodes CDR1 SGHTA and CDR2 FQGNSA. The CDR3 is 13 residues long. With 4 bases clipped from V and 9 bases from J, the junction kept 6 bases outside the gene matches. CDR3 sequence (DNA): TGTGCCAGCAGCTCCCTCCACAGGGGGCAAGCTTTCTTT. Translating gives CASSSLHRGQAFF. Full variable domain (remainder filled in from reference TRBV7-2 and TRBJ1-1): GAGVSQSPSNKVTEKGKDVELRCDPISGHTALYWYRQSLGQGLEFLIYFQGNSAPDKSGLPSDRFSAERTGGSVSTLTIQRTQQEDSAVYLCASSSLHRGQAFFGQGTRLTVV.

This clonotype was seen at least ten times. V usage is TRBV5-1 and J usage is TRBJ2-5; D is uncertain. CDR3 length: 11 residues. The germline CDR1 and CDR2 sequences are SGHRS and YFSETQ. V gave up 0 bases and J gave up 3 bases, with 0 bases separating them. CDR3 in amino acids: CASSLEETQYF. CDR3 in DNA: TGCGCCAGCAGCTTGGAAGAGACCCAGTACTTC.

This chain joins TRBV10-3 and TRBJ2-5; D might be TRBD1 or TRBD2, each matching 5 bases. Germline CDR1 ENHRY, CDR2 SYGVKD. The CDR3 consists of 12 residues. Deletions cut 10 bases from V and 2 bases from J, with 11 bases between. CDR3 in DNA: TGTGCCACCGGGGCCAATCAAGAGACCCAGTACTTC. Residues: CATGANQETQYF.